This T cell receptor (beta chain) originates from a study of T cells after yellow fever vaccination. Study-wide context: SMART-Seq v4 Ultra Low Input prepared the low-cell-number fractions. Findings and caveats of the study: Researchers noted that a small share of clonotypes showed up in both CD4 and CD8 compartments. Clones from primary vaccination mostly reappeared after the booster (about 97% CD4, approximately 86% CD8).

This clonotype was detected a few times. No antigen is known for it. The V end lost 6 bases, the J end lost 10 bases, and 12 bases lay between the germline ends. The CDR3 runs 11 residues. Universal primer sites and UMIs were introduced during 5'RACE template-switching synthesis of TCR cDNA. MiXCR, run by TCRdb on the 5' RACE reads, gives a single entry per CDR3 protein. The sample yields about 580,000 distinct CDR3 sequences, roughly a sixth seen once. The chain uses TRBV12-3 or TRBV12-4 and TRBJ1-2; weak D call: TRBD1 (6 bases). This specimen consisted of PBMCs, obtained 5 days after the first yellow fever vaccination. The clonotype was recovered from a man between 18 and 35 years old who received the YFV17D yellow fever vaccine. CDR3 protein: CASRRDMDYTF. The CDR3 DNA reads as TGTGCCAGCAGGCGGGACATGGACTACACCTTC.